The next 26 T cell receptor beta chains were all read from a single sample in a study of cytomegalovirus exposure and HLA in healthy donors (dated by TCRdb to 2016 to 2017). The library was prepared using the immunoSEQ multiplex PCR assay. TCRdb provides this immuneACCESS table in a form limited to in-frame rearrangements. Some clones are lacking; in checked studies, under half of them reflect an unresolved V gene, and why the rest are absent is not known. For this sample the table gives 150,000 to 200,000 clones, of which 75% to 90% were detected only once. Together, the top ten hold around 2.4% of the sample. Sequencing input: PBMCs. These receptors were taken from a woman aged 18-30 years in good health and CMV-seronegative.

The V gene is TRBV25-1, the J gene TRBJ1-1, with a weak D call TRBD1 (5 bases). Germline CDR1 and CDR2: MGHDK and SYGVNS. The CDR3 runs 12 residues. Trimming left V 4 bases short and J 8 bases short, with 11 bases between. This chain's CDR3 is CASSGPRVEAFF. CDR3 nucleotide sequence: TGTGCCAGCAGTGGCCCCAGGGTCGAAGCTTTCTTT.

This clone has a single count. The chain combines TRBV6-5 with TRBJ2-2, with TRBD1 matching over 8 bases. Germline V lookup: CDR1 MNHEY, CDR2 SVGAGI. The CDR3 contains 15 residues. V was clipped by 10 bases and J by 7 bases; unmatched bases: 14. The CDR3 protein is CATRRGTGGGGELFF. CDR3 coding DNA: TGTGCCACCCGAAGGGGGACAGGAGGGGGCGGGGAGCTGTTTTTT.

The chain uses TRBV15 and TRBJ2-5; unclear D gene. The CDR3 is 15 amino acids. The germline CDR1 and CDR2 sequences are LNHNV and YYDKDF (reference sequence). Trimming took 5 bases from V and 1 from J, leaving 14 bases between them. The CDR3, as DNA: TGTGCCACCAGCCCAGAGCGCAAGGCCCAAGAGACCCAGTACTTC. The encoded protein is CATSPERKAQETQYF. Looking up the rest from reference TRBV15 and TRBJ2-5 gives the full variable domain: DAMVIQNPRYQVTQFGKPVTLSCSQTLNHNVMYWYQQKSSQAPKLLFHYYDKDFNNEADTPDNFQSRRPNTSFCFLDIRSPGLGDTAMYLCATSPERKAQETQYFGPGTRLLVL.

The J gene is TRBJ2-7, the V gene TRBV13, with 7 bases that match TRBD1. V lost 5 bases, J lost 2 bases, and 12 bases stayed unmatched. Per the germline V gene, CDR1 is PRHDT and CDR2 is FYEKMQ (reference sequence). This CDR3 contains 16 residues. DNA for the CDR3: TGTGCCAGCAGCGCCCCTCGACAGGGACAGACCTACGAGCAGTACTTC. Translated: CASSAPRQGQTYEQYF.

The V call is TRBV9, the J call TRBJ2-7, with a weak D call TRBD1 (5 bases). This CDR3 has 12 residues. Germline loops: CDR1 SGDLS, CDR2 YYNGEE. V was cut by 2 bases and J by 6 bases, with 9 bases left in between. CDR3 residues: CASSVQGSEQYF. The CDR3 DNA reads as TGTGCCAGCAGCGTCCAGGGAAGCGAGCAGTACTTC.

The CDR3 protein is CASSFKLSSGGYEQYF. The CDR3 DNA follows: TGCGCCAGCAGCTTTAAGCTCAGTAGCGGGGGGTACGAGCAGTACTTC. The gene calls are TRBV5-1 and TRBJ2-7, with TRBD2 matching over 10 bases. Trimming removed 2 bases from V and 4 bases from J; junction bases left unmatched: 9. The CDR3 has 16 amino acids. Germline loops: CDR1 SGHRS, CDR2 YFSETQ.

The chain employs TRBV7-2 and TRBJ2-1, with a tentative D call TRBD2 (7 bases). Deletions cut 3 bases from V and 8 bases from J, with 17 bases between. Germline values: CDR1 SGHTA, CDR2 FQGNSA. The CDR3 length is 15 residues. CDR3 sequence (DNA): TGTGCCAGCAGCTTTGTTAGGGGGGGTCCATATGAGCAGTTCTTC. This encodes CASSFVRGGPYEQFF.

V is TRBV27 and J is TRBJ2-1; 11 nucleotides line up with TRBD2. Germline V gene lookup returns CDR1 MNHEY and CDR2 SMNVEV (reference sequence). The length of the CDR3 is 17 residues. J gave up 2 bases and V 5 bases, and 8 bases lay outside the gene matches. The CDR3 nucleotides are TGTGCCAGCAGTCCCCGACTAGCGGGGACTACCTACAATGAGCAGTTCTTC. Protein sequence: CASSPRLAGTTYNEQFF.

V is TRBV27 and J is TRBJ1-2, with D maybe TRBD1 (5 bases). Germline lookup yields CDR1 MNHEY and CDR2 SMNVEV (reference sequence). The CDR3 spans 16 residues. With 5 bases removed from V and 2 bases from J, the gap between germline ends came to 18 bases. CDR3 in amino acids: CASSPRAGVHNYGYTF. CDR3 nucleotides: TGTGCCAGCAGTCCCAGGGCGGGGGTCCACAACTATGGCTACACCTTC.

The chain is built from TRBV7-2 and TRBJ2-7, with 9 nucleotides matching TRBD1. The CDR3 extends over 14 amino acids. The V gene end was trimmed by 2 bases and the J gene end by 5 bases; junction bases not matched to a gene: 4. CDR1 SGHTA and CDR2 FQGNSA come from the germline V gene. CDR3 nucleotide sequence: TGTGCCAGCAGCTTAACCGGGACAGGGAACGAGCAGTACTTC. This codes for CASSLTGTGNEQYF.

The chain is built from TRBV6-1 and TRBJ2-7; D remains ambiguous. This CDR3 has 12 amino acids. Germline V gives CDR1 MNHNS, CDR2 SASEGT. Trimming left V 8 bases short and J 3 bases short, with 11 bases between. DNA for the CDR3: TGTGCCAGCTGGTTGGGCAACTACGAGCAGTACTTC. This codes for CASWLGNYEQYF.

The chain couples TRBV5-6 to TRBJ1-1, with TRBD1 matching 7 bases. Germline CDR1 reads SGHDT; CDR2 reads YYEEEE. J gave up 6 bases and V 2 bases, and 13 bases lay outside the gene matches. The CDR3 runs 16 residues. Written as DNA, the CDR3 is TGTGCCAGCAGCTTAGAAGCAGGGGGAAGTCTAGCTGAAGCTTTCTTT. As protein: CASSLEAGGSLAEAFF.

This clone was seen a few times. This chain uses TRBV9 with TRBJ2-5; tentative D call: TRBD2 (6 bases). This CDR3 is 14 amino acids long. CDR1 SGDLS and CDR2 YYNGEE come from the germline V gene. V lost 0 bases, J lost 2 bases, and 8 bases lay in between. CDR3: CASSVVGGQETQYF. DNA of the CDR3: TGTGCCAGCAGCGTAGTTGGAGGGCAAGAGACCCAGTACTTC.

The chain combines TRBV2 with TRBJ2-3, with a tentative D call TRBD2 (6 bases). The CDR3 contains 14 residues. Trimming took 6 bases from V and 0 from J, leaving 10 bases between them. CDR1 is SNHLY and CDR2 is FYNNEI in the germline V gene. DNA of the CDR3: TGTGCCAGCAGGCCGGGACTTAGCACAGATACGCAGTATTTT. This gives the protein CASRPGLSTDTQYF. The full variable domain, completed using reference TRBV2 and TRBJ2-3, is EPEVTQTPSHQVTQMGQEVILRCVPISNHLYFYWYRQILGQKVEFLVSFYNNEISEKSEIFDDQFSVERPDGSNFTLKIRSTKLEDSAMYFCASRPGLSTDTQYFGPGTRLTVL.

The chain has TRBV27 and TRBJ1-5, with a weak D call TRBD1 (6 bases). Germline CDR1 reads MNHEY; CDR2 reads SMNVEV (reference sequence). The V and J ends lost 5 bases and 5 bases respectively, with 16 bases between them. The CDR3 runs to 15 residues. The CDR3 sequence is CASSRYWGRDQPQHF. CDR3 DNA: TGTGCCAGCAGTCGCTACTGGGGGCGAGATCAGCCCCAGCATTTT.

The chain uses TRBV7-9 and TRBJ1-1, with D possibly matching TRBD1 (6 bases). CDR1 and CDR2 from the germline V gene are SEHNR and FQNEAQ (reference sequence). V shed 5 bases and J shed 4 bases, with 20 bases lying between them. The CDR3 runs to 16 residues. The CDR3 loop is CASSTLGGAWGTEAFF. In nucleotides, the CDR3 is TGTGCCAGCAGCACCCTAGGGGGTGCATGGGGCACTGAAGCTTTCTTT. The full variable domain, rest sourced from reference TRBV7-9 and TRBJ1-1, is DTGVSQNPRHKITKRGQNVTFRCDPISEHNRLYWYRQTLGQGPEFLTYFQNEAQLEKSRLLSDRFSAERPKGSFSTLEIQRTEQGDSAMYLCASSTLGGAWGTEAFFGQGTRLTVV.

V gene TRBV27 combines with J gene TRBJ2-3; TRBD2 matches 7 bases. Germline lookup yields CDR1 MNHEY and CDR2 SMNVEV (reference sequence). This CDR3 region has 14 residues. The trim removed 2 bases at V and 4 bases at J, leaving 3 bases unmatched. This CDR3 is CASSLTSAPDTQYF. As DNA, the CDR3 is TGTGCCAGCAGTTTAACTAGCGCCCCAGATACGCAGTATTTT.

The chain joins TRBV27 to TRBJ2-7; TRBD1 matches 8 bases. This CDR3 contains 15 residues. Germline CDR1 is MNHEY and CDR2 is SMNVEV (reference sequence). V was clipped by 1 base and J by 4 bases; unmatched bases: 6. CDR3 sequence reads: CASSLYATGVYEQYF. Here the CDR3 DNA reads TGTGCCAGCAGTTTATACGCGACAGGGGTATACGAGCAGTACTTC.

This clone came up once. The gene calls are TRBV5-6 and TRBJ1-5; D is uncertain. Trimming removed 6 bases at V and 4 bases at J, with 8 bases between. The length of the CDR3 is 12 residues. CDR1 is SGHDT, CDR2 YYEEEE, per germline. CDR3 region: CASTFRNQPQHF. The CDR3 DNA is TGTGCCAGCACCTTCCGGAATCAGCCCCAGCATTTT.

The V and J genes are TRBV5-6 and TRBJ2-7; D unclear. CDR1 and CDR2 from the germline V gene are SGHDT and YYEEEE. With 3 bases removed from V and 4 bases from J, the gap between germline ends came to 17 bases. The CDR3 is made up of 15 amino acids. As DNA, the CDR3 is TGTGCCAGCAGCTCATGGTCCCCGAGGATTTACGAGCAGTACTTC. Translating gives CASSSWSPRIYEQYF.

Written as DNA, the CDR3 is TGTGCAAGTCGCTTATTGCGAAACAGGGGGACCCACAATGAGCAGTTCTTC. It codes for CASRLLRNRGTHNEQFF. The chain has TRBV12-2 and TRBJ2-1; TRBD1, the table's D call, lacks a check against the DNA. TRBV12-2 represents a pseudogene. The CDR3 length is 17 residues.

V usage is TRBV27 and J usage is TRBJ2-1; 10 bases line up with TRBD2. Trimming removed 4 bases from V and 0 bases from J; junction bases left unmatched: 3. Looked up from germline, CDR1 is MNHEY and CDR2 is SMNVEV (reference sequence). This CDR3 contains 16 residues. CDR3 coding DNA: TGTGCCAGCAGTTATAGCGGGAGGAGCTCCTACAATGAGCAGTTCTTC. Translation: CASSYSGRSSYNEQFF.

The V gene is TRBV4-1, the J gene TRBJ2-1; the match to TRBD1 covers 10 bases. CDR3 length equals 18 residues. Germline V gene sequence: CDR1 MGHRA, CDR2 YSYEKL. With 3 bases clipped from V and 1 base from J, the junction kept 9 bases outside the gene matches. Here the CDR3 reads CASSQETRTGGSYNEQFF. CDR3 DNA sequence: TGCGCCAGCAGCCAGGAAACACGGACAGGGGGATCCTACAATGAGCAGTTCTTC.

Only one count was recorded for this clone. This sequence joins TRBV5-6 and TRBJ2-5; 8 bases fit TRBD2. The CDR3 contains 17 residues. The V gene end was trimmed by 0 bases and the J gene end by 1 base; junction bases not matched to a gene: 8. The V gene's germline CDR1 is SGHDT and CDR2 YYEEEE. CDR3 sequence reads: CASSLAGAGEPQETQYF. In nucleotides, the CDR3 is TGTGCCAGCAGCTTGGCAGGAGCGGGGGAACCCCAAGAGACCCAGTACTTC. Full variable domain (missing parts from reference TRBV5-6 and TRBJ2-5): DAGVTQSPTHLIKTRGQQVTLRCSPKSGHDTVSWYQQALGQGPQFIFQYYEEEERQRGNFPDRFSGHQFPNYSSELNVNALLLGDSALYLCASSLAGAGEPQETQYFGPGTRLLVL.

The V gene is TRBV7-6, the J gene TRBJ1-2; 8 positions match TRBD1. The junction had 12 bases not matched to a gene; V was cut back by 5 bases and J by 1 base. The CDR3 loop spans 17 amino acids. Per the germline V gene, CDR1 is SGHVS and CDR2 is FNYEAQ. CDR3 sequence: CASSPRTGPTINYGYTF. CDR3 coding DNA: TGTGCCAGCAGCCCGAGGACAGGGCCGACGATTAACTATGGCTACACCTTC. Using reference TRBV7-6 and TRBJ1-2 for the parts outside the CDR3, the full variable domain is GAGVSQSPRYKVTKRGQDVALRCDPISGHVSLYWYRQALGQGPEFLTYFNYEAQQDKSGLPNDRFSAERPEGSISTLTIQRTEQRDSAMYRCASSPRTGPTINYGYTFGSGTRLTVV.

V is TRBV6-4 and J is TRBJ1-2; the match to TRBD1 covers 11 bases. V lost 2 bases, J lost 5 bases, and 1 base stayed unmatched. CDR3 size: 14 residues. CDR1 is MRHNA, CDR2 SNTAGT, per germline. CDR3 in DNA: TGTGCCAGCAGTGACGGGACAGGGGGGTATGGCTACACCTTC. Protein product: CASSDGTGGYGYTF.